This TCR beta chain came from a study of cytomegalovirus exposure and HLA in healthy donors. Study details: A previous analysis identified approximately 120 million unique TCR beta sequences derived from 180 million or so T cells.

A few counts support this clone. Antigen unknown. General study findings and limits: Using the classifier, cytomegalovirus status was reportedly diagnosed with high specificity and sensitivity.

V was clipped by 3 bases and J by 0 bases, with 5 bases between them. The CDR3 contains 14 residues. The germline gives CDR1 SGHTA, CDR2 FQGTGA. Use of 60 Vbeta and 13 Jbeta primers characterized the PCR. Clones were read by immunoSEQ multiplex PCR, and TCRdb kept only the in-frame ones, dropping some. The table lists 210,000 or so clones, 70% to 90% of them singletons. Sequenced: PBMCs. The clonotype originates from a girl aged 2 to 10 in good health and CMV-seronegative. The V call is TRBV7-3, the J call TRBJ2-2; TRBD2 might be the D (5 bases). The DNA for the CDR3 is TGTGCCAGCAGCTTCGGGACGAACACCGGGGAGCTGTTTTTT. Translating it yields CASSFGTNTGELFF. Combining the CDR3 with reference TRBV7-3 and TRBJ2-2 gives the whole variable domain GAGVSQTPSNKVTEKGKYVELRCDPISGHTALYWYRQSLGQGPEFLIYFQGTGAADDSGLPNDRFFAVRPEGSVSTLKIQRTERGDSAVYLCASSFGTNTGELFFGEGSRLTVL.